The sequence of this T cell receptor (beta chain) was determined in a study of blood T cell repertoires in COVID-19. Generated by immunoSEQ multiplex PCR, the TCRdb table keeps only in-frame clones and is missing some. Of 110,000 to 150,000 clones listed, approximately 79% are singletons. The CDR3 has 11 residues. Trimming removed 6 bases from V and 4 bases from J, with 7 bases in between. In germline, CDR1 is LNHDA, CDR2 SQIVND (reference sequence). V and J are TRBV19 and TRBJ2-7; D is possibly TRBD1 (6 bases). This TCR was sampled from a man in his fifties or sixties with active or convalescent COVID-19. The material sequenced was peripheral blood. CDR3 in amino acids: CASSRGYEQYF. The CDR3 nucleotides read TGTGCCAGTAGCAGGGGTTACGAGCAGTACTTC.